This T cell receptor beta chain comes out of a study of technical replicates of blood from four donors. This clone showed up just once. The CDR3 is 20 residues long. Trimming took off 1 base at V and 0 bases at J, with 24 bases between the two ends. Germline V gene sequence: CDR1 SGHNT, CDR2 YYREEE (reference sequence). The data were produced by immunoSEQ multiplex PCR, yet TCRdb's version contains in-frame clones alone and is incomplete. This table holds 70,000 to 85,000 clones, around 95% found once. Sequencing input: T cells isolated from PBMCs. The receptor comes from a human donor in good health. This chain joins TRBV5-4 and TRBJ2-3; TRBD1 might be the D (5 bases). The CDR3 region is CASSLSSGRWVQESTDTQYF. As DNA, the CDR3 is TGTGCCAGCAGCTTGTCTTCCGGTCGGTGGGTACAGGAAAGCACAGATACGCAGTATTTT. Variable domain in full (rest from reference TRBV5-4 and TRBJ2-3): ETGVTQSPTHLIKTRGQQVTLRCSSQSGHNTVSWYQQALGQGPQFIFQYYREEENGRGNFPPRFSGLQFPNYSSELNVNALELDDSALYLCASSLSSGRWVQESTDTQYFGPGTRLTVL.